This entry concerns a single T cell receptor beta chain. This sample stems from a study of T cells expressing NK-cell markers. The germline CDR1 and CDR2 sequences are SGHRS and YFSETQ. The CDR3 is 13 residues long. TCRdb re-called the 5' RACE reads and shows each CDR3 protein once, DNA omitted. Listed are about 160,000 distinct CDR3 sequences; 18% falls within the top ten. V is TRBV5-1 and J is TRBJ1-5; TCRdb proposes TRBD1, but this gene call is untestable without DNA. This receptor was taken from a woman aged 18-70 years in good health. Input material: blood T cells: a sorted CD56 or NKG2C T cell subset, CD4+ or CD8+ T cells, or bulk PBMC T cells (not recorded which). The CDR3 is CASSLDTGGPQHF.